Following are 30 T cell receptor beta chains from one sample sequenced in a study of blood T cells in healthy people across ages. Combining a sample-barcoded 5' primer with a J-beta primer mix, a second PCR ran for 7 to 11 cycles. TCRdb passed the 5' RACE reads through MiXCR, listing each CDR3 protein once. There are some 1.5 million distinct CDR3 sequences in the sample; 35% to 45% occur only once, and over 3.5% lies in the top ten. Material for sequencing was blood. The receptor source for this set is a woman younger than 30 in good health.

The chain combines TRBV4-2 with TRBJ2-7; 11 positions match TRBD2. The ends lost 3 bases at V and 0 bases at J; junction bases unmatched: 1. The CDR3 has 15 amino acids. Germline V gene sequence: CDR1 LGHNA, CDR2 YNFKEQ. The CDR3 loop is CASSHTSGSSYEQYF. For the CDR3, the DNA is TGTGCCAGCAGCCACACTAGCGGGAGCTCCTACGAGCAGTACTTC.

The rearrangement joins TRBV15 to TRBJ2-7; the match to TRBD1 covers 9 bases. The germline V gene has CDR1 LNHNV and CDR2 YYDKDF (reference sequence). There are 15 residues in the CDR3. With 4 bases clipped from V and 4 bases from J, the junction kept 8 bases outside the gene matches. CDR3 DNA sequence: TGTGCCACCAGCAAAAAGGGACAGGGTGGATACGAGCAGTACTTC. Translating it yields CATSKKGQGGYEQYF.

The V call is TRBV29-1, the J call TRBJ2-5, with no clear D. The CDR3 contains 12 residues. Germline V gene sequence: CDR1 SQVTM, CDR2 ANQGSEA. Trimming stripped 3 bases from V and 7 bases from J, with 12 bases between. The CDR3 loop is CSVEAQPGTQYF. In nucleotides, the CDR3 is TGCAGCGTTGAGGCACAGCCAGGGACCCAGTACTTC.

The table lists this clonotype with a count of one. This chain links TRBV4-3 with TRBJ1-1; D unclear. CDR1 and CDR2 (germline): LGHNA, YSLEER. This CDR3 comprises 16 residues. With 0 bases removed from V and 4 bases from J, the gap between germline ends came to 15 bases. Written as DNA, the CDR3 is TGCGCCAGCAGCCAAGATTTCGGGGTCACCGGCACTGAAGCTTTCTTT. This sequence encodes CASSQDFGVTGTEAFF.

A single count supports this clonotype. Mismatch with germline at one junction end may stem from a read error. This chain connects TRBV7-9 to TRBJ2-3; perhaps TRBD2 as D (5 bases). CDR1 is SEHNR and CDR2 is FQNEAQ in the germline V gene (reference sequence). This CDR3 region has 16 residues. Here the CDR3 DNA reads TGTGCCAGCAGCTTAGTTGGCGCACCTAGCACAGATGCGCAGTATTTT. Its translation is CASSLVGAPSTDAQYF.

This clonotype has more than one count but fewer than ten. In DNA form, the CDR3 reads TGTGCCAGCAGCGCGGGACAGGACCTCTATGGCTACACCTTC. This gives the protein CASSAGQDLYGYTF. The chain joins TRBV9 to TRBJ1-2, with 8 bases that match TRBD1. This CDR3 contains 14 residues. Losses at the gene ends were 3 bases for V and 4 bases for J; bases not matched to a gene: 5. The V gene's germline CDR1 is SGDLS and CDR2 YYNGEE.

J is TRBJ1-2 and V is TRBV5-6; maybe TRBD1 (6 bases). In germline, CDR1 is SGHDT, CDR2 YYEEEE. V lost 4 bases and J 2 bases, leaving 18 bases between the germline ends. This CDR3 region has 16 residues. For the CDR3, the DNA is TGTGCCAGCAGCCCATCTGGGACATCGCAAAACTATGGCTACACCTTC. Amino acids: CASSPSGTSQNYGYTF.

This clonotype turned up a few times. Here the CDR3 reads CASSDTGGLSYNEQFF. The DNA of the CDR3 is TGTGCCAGCAGCGATACAGGGGGTCTCTCCTACAATGAGCAGTTCTTC. The chain joins TRBV7-9 to TRBJ2-1; 8 nucleotides agree with TRBD1. The CDR3 sequence is 16 residues long. The germline CDR1 and CDR2 sequences are SEHNR and FQNEAQ (reference sequence). The V segment lost 5 bases and the J segment 0 bases; nucleotides outside the gene matches: 6. Drawing the rest from reference TRBV7-9 and TRBJ2-1, the complete variable domain is DTGVSQNPRHKITKRGQNVTFRCDPISEHNRLYWYRQTLGQGPEFLTYFQNEAQLEKSRLLSDRFSAERPKGSFSTLEIQRTEQGDSAMYLCASSDTGGLSYNEQFFGPGTRLTVL.

This clonotype was counted a few times. The chain couples TRBV7-2 to TRBJ2-4; maybe TRBD2 (6 bases). The end of the DNA aligns better with TRBJ2-7, so the J call may be wrong. The CDR3 totals 14 residues. The germline V gene has CDR1 SGHTA and CDR2 FQGNSA. The CDR3 nucleotides are TGTGCCAGCAGCTTATGGGACTTAGCCTACGAGCAGTACTTC. This gives the protein CASSLWDLAYEQYF.

This clonotype turned up a few times. The chain combines TRBV4-1 with TRBJ1-6, with D uncertain. Trimming took 1 base from V and 6 from J, leaving 10 bases between them. The length of the CDR3 is 15 residues. The germline V gene encodes CDR1 MGHRA and CDR2 YSYEKL. The CDR3 coding sequence is TGCGCCAGCAGCCAAGGCACCACGATTAATTCACCCCTCCACTTT. It codes for CASSQGTTINSPLHF.

This sequence joins TRBV12-3 or TRBV12-4 and TRBJ1-3, with TRBD1 matching over 9 bases. There are 14 residues in the CDR3. V was clipped by 4 bases and J by 5 bases; unmatched bases: 3. The CDR3 nucleotides are TGTGCCAGCAGTTGGGGACAGGGTAGAAACACCATATATTTT. This encodes CASSWGQGRNTIYF.

In the case of this clonotype: With a much larger clone just one base away, this may be a read error. The chain links TRBV29-1 to TRBJ2-7; D unresolved. Germline loops: CDR1 SQVTM, CDR2 ANQGSEA. V was shortened by 4 bases and J by 7 bases, with 14 bases between the two germline ends. This CDR3 has 12 residues. The CDR3: CSVAETYNEQYF. Here the CDR3 DNA reads TGCAGCGTTGCCGAAACGTACAATGAGCAGTACTTC.

This chain links TRBV5-1 with TRBJ2-1, with TRBD2 matching 13 bases. The CDR3 spans 16 residues. Germline V gene lookup returns CDR1 SGHRS and CDR2 YFSETQ. The ends lost 7 bases at V and 6 bases at J; junction bases unmatched: 10. CDR3 in DNA: TGCGCCAGCGTATCCGGGACTAGCGGGACATTCAATGAGCAGTTCTTC. Its translation: CASVSGTSGTFNEQFF.

This chain links TRBV20-1 with TRBJ1-4; D not certain. CDR1 is DFQATT and CDR2 is SNEGSKA in the germline V gene (reference sequence). The CDR3 loop spans 14 amino acids. V dropped 5 bases and J dropped 1 base, with 11 bases sitting between them. In DNA form, the CDR3 reads TGCAGTGCTCGTAGAGGTGGAACTAATGAAAAACTGTTTTTT. It translates to CSARRGGTNEKLFF.

This chain links TRBV4-3 with TRBJ2-6; TRBD2 matches 9 bases. CDR3 size: 17 residues. Germline V gives CDR1 LGHNA, CDR2 YSLEER. The trim removed 4 bases at V and 2 bases at J, leaving 6 bases unmatched. The CDR3 bases are TGCGCCAGCAGCCTAGCTAGCGGGAACCCTGGGGCCAACGTCCTGACTTTC. Encoded protein: CASSLASGNPGANVLTF.

This chain connects TRBV7-3 to TRBJ2-2; 8 bases map to TRBD1. CDR1 and CDR2 (germline): SGHTA, FQGTGA. The CDR3 has 16 amino acids. V gave up 5 bases and J gave up 5 bases; unmatched junction bases: 10. CDR3 in DNA: TGTGCCAGCAGCCGCCAGGCGACAGGGGCAACCGGGGAGCTGTTTTTT. Translating gives CASSRQATGATGELFF.

This clonotype showed up just a few times. DNA for the CDR3: TGTGCCAGCCGCCTACTCGGGGGGCAGACAGATACGCAGTATTTT. Amino acid sequence: CASRLLGGQTDTQYF. The chain has TRBV27 and TRBJ2-3; TRBD2 is a possible D gene (7 bases). Germline CDR1 reads MNHEY; CDR2 reads SMNVEV (reference sequence). This CDR3 spans 15 amino acids. Trimming left V 8 bases short and J 3 bases short, with 18 bases between.

The V gene is TRBV9, the J gene TRBJ1-1, with D hard to call. The CDR3 loop spans 17 amino acids. The V gene's germline CDR1 is SGDLS and CDR2 YYNGEE. V dropped 0 bases and J dropped 10 bases, with 25 bases sitting between them. CDR3 in amino acids: CASSVAETDNSFGGAFF. Here the CDR3 DNA reads TGTGCCAGCAGCGTAGCCGAGACTGACAACTCGTTCGGCGGAGCTTTCTTT. Supplemented by reference TRBV9 and TRBJ1-1, the full variable domain reads DSGVTQTPKHLITATGQRVTLRCSPRSGDLSVYWYQQSLDQGLQFLIQYYNGEERAKGNILERFSAQQFPDLHSELNLSSLELGDSALYFCASSVAETDNSFGGAFFGQGTRLTVV.

V usage is TRBV19 and J usage is TRBJ2-7; tentatively, D is TRBD2 (5 bases). Germline V CDR1 and CDR2: LNHDA, SQIVND (reference sequence). Trimming cost V 7 bases and J 7 bases, with 14 bases left between them. The CDR3 is made up of 12 amino acids. CDR3 residues: CASTPTGNEQYF. Written as DNA, the CDR3 is TGTGCCAGTACCCCGACCGGGAATGAGCAGTACTTC.

A remark on this clonotype: A much larger clonotype is one base distant, so this may be a read error. CDR3 protein: CASSQASAIYNEQYF. The DNA of the CDR3 is TGTGCCAGCAGCCAAGCTAGCGCGATCTACAATGAGCAGTACTTC. V gene TRBV4-2 combines with J gene TRBJ2-5; D might be TRBD2 (6 bases). V was shortened by 1 base and J by 11 bases, with 20 bases between the two germline ends. The CDR3 contains 15 residues. CDR1 is LGHNA, CDR2 YNFKEQ, per germline.

The rearrangement joins TRBV29-1 to TRBJ2-2; a possible D gene is TRBD2 (7 bases). The CDR3 covers 14 residues. Germline V gene lookup returns CDR1 SQVTM and CDR2 ANQGSEA. Trimming removed 7 bases at V and 2 bases at J, with 14 bases between. The CDR3 reads CSGRGAVNTGELFF. CDR3 bases: TGCAGCGGCCGGGGGGCGGTTAACACCGGGGAGCTGTTTTTT.

The gene calls are TRBV12-3 or TRBV12-4 and TRBJ2-1, with D hard to call. Trimming cost V 8 bases and J 8 bases, with 7 bases left between them. This CDR3 has 10 amino acids. The CDR3 region is CASLWYEQFF. CDR3 sequence (DNA): TGTGCCAGCCTCTGGTATGAGCAGTTCTTC.

This clonotype appeared a few times. V is TRBV29-1 and J is TRBJ1-5, with unresolved D. From germline, CDR1 is SQVTM and CDR2 ANQGSEA. The CDR3 consists of 13 residues. V lost 5 bases to trimming and J lost 1 base, with 9 bases between them. In nucleotides, the CDR3 is TGCAGCGTTCAGGACGGAAGCAATCAGCCCCAGCATTTT. Residues: CSVQDGSNQPQHF.

This clonotype was seen a few times. The rearrangement links TRBV20-1 to TRBJ2-7; 9 nucleotides line up with TRBD1. Per the germline V gene, CDR1 is DFQATT and CDR2 is SNEGSKA (reference sequence). The V segment lost 5 bases and the J segment 3 bases; nucleotides outside the gene matches: 5. This CDR3 has 13 amino acids. The CDR3 loop is CSAPDRGYYEQYF. For the CDR3, the DNA is TGCAGTGCTCCGGACAGGGGATACTACGAGCAGTACTTC.

V and J are TRBV27 and TRBJ1-5, with a possible D match to TRBD1 (5 bases). The length of the CDR3 is 14 residues. CDR1 MNHEY and CDR2 SMNVEV come from the germline V gene (reference sequence). The V end lost 2 bases, the J end lost 7 bases, and 12 bases lay between the germline ends. CDR3 DNA: TGTGCCAGCAGTTTAATCCGGGGGAACCAGCCCCAGCATTTT. It specifies CASSLIRGNQPQHF.

This rearrangement joins TRBV7-9 to TRBJ1-2; D gene uncertain. The CDR3 runs 14 residues. Trimming removed 2 bases from V and 3 bases from J, with 10 bases in between. Germline CDR1 and CDR2: SEHNR and FQNEAQ (reference sequence). The CDR3 region has the DNA TGTGCCAGCAGCTTAATCCAGTCCGACTATGGCTACACCTTC. It codes for CASSLIQSDYGYTF.

This clonotype has just a few counts. The genes are TRBV27 and TRBJ1-4, with TRBD1 as a possible D gene (5 bases). CDR3 length: 17 residues. Trimming stripped 6 bases from V and 0 bases from J, with 17 bases between. CDR1 is MNHEY, CDR2 SMNVEV, per germline (reference sequence). CDR3 coding DNA: TGTGCCAGCAGCCCTTTGACAGCTTATGCAACTAATGAAAAACTGTTTTTT. It encodes CASSPLTAYATNEKLFF.

This clonotype is a singleton in its sample. This chain uses TRBV20-1 with TRBJ1-1; D possibly corresponds to TRBD1 (6 bases). Germline CDR1 DFQATT, CDR2 SNEGSKA (reference sequence). Trimming cost V 0 bases and J 3 bases, with 14 bases left between them. The CDR3 sequence is 15 residues long. As DNA, the CDR3 is TGCAGTGCTAGAGATTACAGGGTGGGGGACACTGAAGCTTTCTTT. It encodes CSARDYRVGDTEAFF.

Comment on this clonotype: This may stem from a read error, because a much larger clone lies one nucleotide away. The chain carries TRBV20-1 and TRBJ2-5; D uncertain. CDR1 is DFQATT and CDR2 is SNEGSKA in the germline V gene (reference sequence). The V and J ends lost 0 bases and 0 bases respectively, with 5 bases between them. The CDR3 runs 13 residues. CDR3 bases: TGCAGTGCTAGAGATCCAAACCAAGAGACCCAGTACTTC. Protein: CSARDPNQETQYF.

Remarks on this clonotype: Since the CDR3 does not end with the conserved phenylalanine or tryptophan, this likely comes from a read error. The CDR3: CASSPDRGGNTEAFS. The CDR3 DNA reads as TGTGCCAGCAGTCCAGACAGGGGAGGGAACACTGAAGCTTTCTCT. J is TRBJ1-1 and V is TRBV6-5; the match to TRBD1 covers 8 bases. CDR1 is MNHEY and CDR2 is SVGAGI in the germline V gene. This CDR3 has 15 residues. V lost 5 bases to trimming and J lost 1 base; unmatched junction nucleotides: 6.